A selection of T cell receptor beta chains follows, all from one sample in a study of Ad26.COV2.S vaccination and SARS-CoV-2 variants. The protocol was immunoSEQ multiplex PCR, while the TCRdb copy is restricted to in-frame clones and leaves out a portion. This sample has around 450,000 clones, with roughly 87% found just once. The sample in question was peripheral blood, obtained in a trial of Ad26.COV2.S vaccine versus placebo. The receptors were sampled from a person aged 18-60 years who received the Ad26.COV2.S COVID-19 vaccine or a placebo. Both conserved end residues are trimmed from each CDR3. Size tells how often a clone was seen (once, few, many) or the class of an expanded clone, and some rows leave it out.

cdr3_length	v_call	j_call	clone_size	cdr3_aa
10	TRBV18	TRBJ2-5	.	ASSLDPPTQY
13	TRBV6-5	TRBJ1-1	.	ASSPTGNLNTEAF
12	TRBV3-1/TRBV3-2	TRBJ2-7	.	ASSREGATYEQY
11	TRBV6-1	TRBJ1-2	once	ASSEGRAYGYT
12	TRBV5-1	TRBJ1-1	.	ASSLVRLNTEAF
11	TRBV10-3	TRBJ2-2	.	ATGSGDTGELF
11	TRBV30	TRBJ2-1	.	AWSQGSPNEQF
13	TRBV7-9	TRBJ1-2	.	ASSLEDEGDYGYT
12	TRBV20-1	TRBJ1-6	.	SASKRGTNSPLH
13	TRBV7-9	TRBJ2-7	.	ASSLGTPTSYEQY
10	TRBV12-3/TRBV12-4	TRBJ1-2	.	ASSRYSVGYT
14	TRBV4-1	TRBJ1-1	.	ASSQDQRGPNTEAF
11	TRBV7-9	TRBJ2-7	.	ASSLRNSYEQY
11	TRBV28	TRBJ2-1	.	ASRGPDRDEQF
9	TRBV11-1	TRBJ1-1	.	ASRAGSEAF
13	TRBV6-5	TRBJ1-3	.	ASQWSRDSGNTIY